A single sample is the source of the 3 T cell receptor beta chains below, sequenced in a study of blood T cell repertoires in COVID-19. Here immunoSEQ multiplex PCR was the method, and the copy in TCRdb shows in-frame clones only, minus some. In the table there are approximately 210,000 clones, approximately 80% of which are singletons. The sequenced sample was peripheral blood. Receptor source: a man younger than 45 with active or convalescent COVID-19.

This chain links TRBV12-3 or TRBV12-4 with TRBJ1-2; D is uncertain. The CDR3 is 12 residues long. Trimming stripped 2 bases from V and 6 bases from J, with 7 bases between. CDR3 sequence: CASSLWQNGYTF. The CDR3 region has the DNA TGTGCCAGCAGTTTATGGCAGAATGGCTACACCTTC.

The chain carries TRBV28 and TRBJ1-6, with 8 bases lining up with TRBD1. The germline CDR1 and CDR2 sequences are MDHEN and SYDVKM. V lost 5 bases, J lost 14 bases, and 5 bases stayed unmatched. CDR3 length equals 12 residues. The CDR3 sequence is CASSQGAGALHF. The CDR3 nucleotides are TGTGCCAGCAGTCAGGGGGCCGGGGCCCTCCACTTT.

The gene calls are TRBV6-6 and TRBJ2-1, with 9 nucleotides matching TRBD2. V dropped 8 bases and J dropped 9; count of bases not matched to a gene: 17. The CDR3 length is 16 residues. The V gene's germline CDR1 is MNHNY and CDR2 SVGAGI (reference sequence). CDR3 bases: TGTGCCAGCGGGTATAGCGGGAGTCAATTTGAAGGTGAGCAGTTCTTC. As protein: CASGYSGSQFEGEQFF.